This T cell receptor (beta chain) was sequenced during a study of OX40 agonist ivuxolimab in advanced cancers. Germline CDR1 and CDR2: SEHNR and FQNEAQ (reference sequence). The CDR3 loop spans 15 amino acids. Profiled with immunoSEQ multiplex PCR; TCRdb holds only in-frame clones, not every one. Counted here are more than 75,000 clones, 87% occurring once; the ten biggest clones make up roughly 0.35%. This clone was found once. The germline gene is not matched at one end of the junction; a read error may be the cause. This chain joins TRBV7-9 and TRBJ1-2, with unresolved D. The input for sequencing was CD4+ or CD8+ T cells sorted from blood, taken in a trial of the OX40 agonist ivuxolimab. The receptor was isolated from an adult with an advanced solid tumor such as melanoma, head and neck, liver or kidney cancer. CDR3 protein: CASSLASTSVASQDF. Written as DNA, the CDR3 is TGTGCCAGCAGCTTAGCCTCGACGTCGGTGGCCTCTCAAGATTTC.